This T cell receptor beta chain was identified in a study of preoperative IRX-2 immunotherapy in early breast cancer. Repertoires were generated with immunoSEQ multiplex PCR, while TCRdb's copy carries only in-frame clones and drops some. The table includes around 35,000 clones, roughly 96% detected once. This sample's treatment: preoperative locoregional IRX-2 cytokine immunotherapy. Preoperative locoregional IRX-2 cytokine immunotherapy was tested in the phase Ib source study. The CDR3 has 14 amino acids. Germline V gives CDR1 MDHEN, CDR2 SYDVKM. The V gene lost 7 bases and the J gene lost 4 bases, with 16 bases spanning the gap.

The source of this sequence is a human donor with breast cancer. The chain recombines TRBV28 with TRBJ1-2; tentatively, D is TRBD1 (6 bases). Sampling was conducted from a patient treated with IRX-2 immunotherapy. CDR3 region: CASNPGGVGYGYTF. CDR3 DNA: TGTGCCAGCAACCCCGGGGGCGTAGGCTATGGCTACACCTTC.